Listed below are T cell receptor beta chains from one sample, sequenced in a study of blood T cells in healthy people across ages. One entry per CDR3 protein, called by TCRdb with MiXCR from the 5' RACE reads. Among about 800,000 distinct CDR3 sequences, roughly 25% were seen once, and the ten largest hold approximately 3.7%. These data are also associated with another study on T cells of mothers and their children.

Specimen: blood. These receptors came from a boy aged 5 to 17 in good health. Both conserved end residues are part of each CDR3. A D gene is named only where the DNA matches it firmly. Clone size is given for some rows only: seen once, a few or many times, or a class if the clone is expanded.

few,TRBV5-6,TRBJ1-2,15,TRBD1,TGTGCCAGCAGCGAGGGGGACAGGACGATATATGGCTACACCTTC,CASSEGDRTIYGYTF
once,TRBV29-1,TRBJ1-1,12,.,TGCAGCGTCCTAGGGGGGAGCGCTGAAGCTTTCTTT,CSVLGGSAEAFF
many,TRBV29-1,TRBJ2-7,13,TRBD2,TGCAGCGTTGAAGGCGGGAGGGATTACGAGCAGTACTTC,CSVEGGRDYEQYF
many,TRBV20-1,TRBJ2-5,11,.,TGCAGTGCAAGGCCCGCCGAGACCCAGTACTTC,CSARPAETQYF
few,TRBV9,TRBJ1-4,13,.,TGTGCCAGCAGCGTTCTAGGGGACGAAAAACTGTTTTTT,CASSVLGDEKLFF
.,TRBV7-9,TRBJ2-5,18,TRBD2,TGTGCCAGCAGCTTAGTAGGGTCTAGCGGGACGCTGGGGGAGACCCAGTACTTC,CASSLVGSSGTLGETQYF
few,TRBV10-3,TRBJ2-7,15,.,TGTGCCACACTGGGGGATTCGTATAACTCCTACGAGCAGTACTTC,CATLGDSYNSYEQYF
.,TRBV5-5,TRBJ2-7,17,.,TGTGCCAGCAGCTTGTTGAGTTTAGGGGCCGTATCCTACGAGCAGTACTTC,CASSLLSLGAVSYEQYF
.,TRBV4-1,TRBJ2-3,16,.,TGCGCCAGCAGCCAAGTGGACATGGGGTTTACAGATACGCAGTATTTT,CASSQVDMGFTDTQYF
.,TRBV20-1,TRBJ2-6,14,TRBD2,TGCAGTGGGCGGGAGGGCTCTGGGGCCAACGTCCTGACTTTC,CSGREGSGANVLTF
.,TRBV7-9,TRBJ2-5,15,.,TGTGCCAGCAGCTTAGTGACGGGGAGCAAAGAGACCCAGTACTTC,CASSLVTGSKETQYF
few,TRBV5-1,TRBJ2-7,12,.,TGCGCCAGCAGCTTTCCAACCGACGAGCAGTACTTC,CASSFPTDEQYF
.,TRBV29-1,TRBJ2-4,15,.,TGCAGCGTTGAAGCGGGGACTGAAACCAAAAACATTCAGTACTTC,CSVEAGTETKNIQYF
.,TRBV20-1,TRBJ2-2,16,TRBD2,TGCAGTGCTAGAGGCGGACTAGCGGGAGTGTCCGGGGAGCTGTTTTTT,CSARGGLAGVSGELFF
.,TRBV18,TRBJ1-1,17,TRBD1,TGTGCCAGCTCAGGACAAACAGGGGAAAGGATCATTACTGAAGCTTTCTTT,CASSGQTGERIITEAFF
.,TRBV28,TRBJ1-2,12,TRBD1,TGTGCCAGCAGACGGACAGGGGGGGTTTACACCTTC,CASRRTGGVYTF
.,TRBV3-1,TRBJ2-7,15,.,TGTGCCAGCAGCCCGAGGAGGGCCTGGGTATACGAGCAGTACTTC,CASSPRRAWVYEQYF
few,TRBV24-1,TRBJ2-1,11,.,TGTGCCACTGCCTCCTACAATGAGCAGTTCTTC,CATASYNEQFF
few,TRBV20-1,TRBJ2-7,14,.,TGCAGTGCTCCTAATTACAGTAGCTCCTACGAGCAGTACTTC,CSAPNYSSSYEQYF